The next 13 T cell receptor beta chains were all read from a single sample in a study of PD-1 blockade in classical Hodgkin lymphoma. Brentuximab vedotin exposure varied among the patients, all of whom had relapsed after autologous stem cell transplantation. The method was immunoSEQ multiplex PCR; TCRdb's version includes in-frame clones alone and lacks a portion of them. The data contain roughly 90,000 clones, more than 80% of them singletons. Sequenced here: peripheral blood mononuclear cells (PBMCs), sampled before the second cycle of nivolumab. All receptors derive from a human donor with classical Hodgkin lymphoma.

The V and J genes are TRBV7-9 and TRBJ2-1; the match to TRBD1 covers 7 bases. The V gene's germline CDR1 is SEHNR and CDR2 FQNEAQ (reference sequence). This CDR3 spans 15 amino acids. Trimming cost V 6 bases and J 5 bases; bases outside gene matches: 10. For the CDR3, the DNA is TGTGCCAGCAGTTCCCCCTCCACAGGGGACAATGAGCAGTTCTTC. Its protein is CASSSPSTGDNEQFF.

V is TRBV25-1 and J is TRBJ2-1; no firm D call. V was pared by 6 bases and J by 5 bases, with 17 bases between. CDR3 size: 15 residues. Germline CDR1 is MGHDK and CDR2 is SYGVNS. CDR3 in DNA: TGTGCCAGCAGCTCCCTAGAAACCACTAACAATGAGCAGTTCTTC. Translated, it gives CASSSLETTNNEQFF.

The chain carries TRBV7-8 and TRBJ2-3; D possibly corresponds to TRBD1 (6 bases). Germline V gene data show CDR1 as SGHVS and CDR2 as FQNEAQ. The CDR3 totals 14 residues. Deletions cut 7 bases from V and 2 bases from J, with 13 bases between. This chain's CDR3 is CASTQDRNTDTQYF. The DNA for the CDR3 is TGTGCCAGCACCCAGGACAGAAACACAGATACGCAGTATTTT.

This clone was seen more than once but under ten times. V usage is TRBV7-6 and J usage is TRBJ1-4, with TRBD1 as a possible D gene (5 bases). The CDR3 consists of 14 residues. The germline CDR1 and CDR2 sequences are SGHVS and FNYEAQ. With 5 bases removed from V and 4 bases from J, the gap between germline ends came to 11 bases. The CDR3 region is CASSRSRGNEKLFF. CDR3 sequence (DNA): TGTGCCAGCAGCCGGAGTAGGGGTAATGAAAAACTGTTTTTT.

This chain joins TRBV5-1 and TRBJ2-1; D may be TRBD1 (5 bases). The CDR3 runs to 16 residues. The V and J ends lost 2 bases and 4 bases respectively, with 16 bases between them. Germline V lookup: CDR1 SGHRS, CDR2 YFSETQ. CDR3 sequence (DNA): TGCGCCAGCAGCTTCTTTTCGGGCAGGGAATACAATGAGCAGTTCTTC. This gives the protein CASSFFSGREYNEQFF.

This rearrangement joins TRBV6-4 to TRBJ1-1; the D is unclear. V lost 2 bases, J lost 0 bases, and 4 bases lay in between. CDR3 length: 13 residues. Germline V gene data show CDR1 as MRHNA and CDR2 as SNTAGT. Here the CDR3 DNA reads TGTGCCAGCAGTGACACTTTGAACACTGAAGCTTTCTTT. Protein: CASSDTLNTEAFF.

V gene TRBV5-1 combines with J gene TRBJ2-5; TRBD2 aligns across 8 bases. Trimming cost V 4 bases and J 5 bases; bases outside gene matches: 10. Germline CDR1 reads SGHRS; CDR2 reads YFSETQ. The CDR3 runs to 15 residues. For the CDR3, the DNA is TGCGCCAGCAGCAAACAAGAGCGGGAGAGGGAGACCCAGTACTTC. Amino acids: CASSKQERERETQYF.

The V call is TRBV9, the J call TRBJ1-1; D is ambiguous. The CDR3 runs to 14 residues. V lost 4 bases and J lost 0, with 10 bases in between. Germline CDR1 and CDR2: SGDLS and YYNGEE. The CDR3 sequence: CASSPAGMNTEAFF. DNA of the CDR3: TGTGCCAGCAGCCCCGCGGGCATGAACACTGAAGCTTTCTTT.

CDR3 in DNA: TGTGCCACCGCCCCGGGTTCGGCAACCGGGGAGCTGTTTTTT. The encoded protein is CATAPGSATGELFF. The gene calls are TRBV15 and TRBJ2-2; D not resolved. The ends were cut back, 8 bases at V and 5 bases at J, with 15 bases in the middle. Germline V CDR1 and CDR2: LNHNV, YYDKDF (reference sequence). The CDR3 covers 14 residues.

This CDR3 reads CASSRTDTGELFF. The CDR3 DNA follows: TGTGCCAGCAGCCGTACAGACACCGGGGAGCTGTTTTTT. The chain combines TRBV28 with TRBJ2-2; D gene unclear. V lost 6 bases and J lost 3, with 8 bases in between. The CDR3 spans 13 residues. Germline CDR1 is MDHEN and CDR2 is SYDVKM.

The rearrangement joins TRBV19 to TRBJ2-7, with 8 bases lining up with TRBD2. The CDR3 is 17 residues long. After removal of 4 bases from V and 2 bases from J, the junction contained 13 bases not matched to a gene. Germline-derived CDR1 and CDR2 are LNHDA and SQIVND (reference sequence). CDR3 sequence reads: CASSTTSLAGPTYEQYF. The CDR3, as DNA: TGTGCCAGTAGTACAACCTCTCTAGCGGGCCCTACCTACGAGCAGTACTTC.

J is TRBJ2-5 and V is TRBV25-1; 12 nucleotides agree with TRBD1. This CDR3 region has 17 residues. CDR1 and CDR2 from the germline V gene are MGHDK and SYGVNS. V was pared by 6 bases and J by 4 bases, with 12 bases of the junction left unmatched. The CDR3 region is CASRGTGGDRGRETQYF. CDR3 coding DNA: TGTGCCAGCAGAGGTACTGGAGGGGACAGGGGGCGAGAGACCCAGTACTTC.

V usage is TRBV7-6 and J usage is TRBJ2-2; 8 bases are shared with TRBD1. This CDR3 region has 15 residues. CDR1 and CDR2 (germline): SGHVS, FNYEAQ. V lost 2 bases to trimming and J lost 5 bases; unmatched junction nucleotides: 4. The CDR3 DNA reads TGTGCCAGCAGCTTATTCCAGGGGGCGACCGGGGAGCTGTTTTTT. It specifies CASSLFQGATGELFF.